The next 9 T cell receptor beta chains were all read from a single sample in a study of cytomegalovirus exposure and HLA in healthy donors. The PCR contained 60 Vbeta and 13 Jbeta primers. Sequencing used immunoSEQ multiplex PCR; TCRdb keeps in-frame clones, though not all of them. The sample has over 130,000 clones, 79% seen once. The sequenced sample was PBMCs. The origin of the receptors is a man between 45 and 60 years old in good health and CMV-seropositive.

Concerning this clone: This CDR3 is also generated by other DNA sequences in the sample. J is TRBJ2-5 and V is TRBV18; 7 nucleotides agree with TRBD1. V gave up 3 bases and J gave up 3 bases; unmatched junction bases: 1. This CDR3 is 13 amino acids long. The germline V gene encodes CDR1 KGHSH and CDR2 LQKENI. The DNA of the CDR3 is TGTGCCAGCTCACCGGGGACAGAAGAGACCCAGTACTTC. It is translated as CASSPGTEETQYF.

The chain joins TRBV10-3 to TRBJ2-5; possibly TRBD2 for D (5 bases). Germline V lookup: CDR1 ENHRY, CDR2 SYGVKD. The CDR3 length is 14 residues. V lost 7 bases and J 5 bases, leaving 17 bases between the germline ends. This CDR3 is CAITSGRGRETQYF. DNA of the CDR3: TGTGCCATCACCTCCGGACGGGGTCGGGAGACCCAGTACTTC.

The chain has TRBV15 and TRBJ2-5; TRBD1 is a possible D gene (5 bases). The germline V gene encodes CDR1 LNHNV and CDR2 YYDKDF (reference sequence). CDR3 size: 13 residues. The germline V and J ends were trimmed by 0 bases and 4 bases, with 6 bases remaining between them. CDR3 sequence reads: CATSRDRVETQYF. Here the CDR3 DNA reads TGTGCCACCAGCAGAGACAGGGTAGAGACCCAGTACTTC.

This rearrangement joins TRBV29-1 to TRBJ2-1; D might be TRBD1 (6 bases). Trimming left V 7 bases short and J 5 bases short, with 18 bases between. Germline lookup yields CDR1 SQVTM and CDR2 ANQGSEA. The CDR3 extends over 14 amino acids. CDR3 in amino acids: CSDGTGLSNNEQFF. The CDR3 nucleotides are TGCAGCGATGGAACAGGGTTGAGTAACAATGAGCAGTTCTTC.

The CDR3 here is CASSLATGGEGNQPQHF. The CDR3 DNA follows: TGTGCCAGCAGCCTGGCCACGGGAGGGGAAGGCAATCAGCCCCAGCATTTT. V is TRBV7-9 and J is TRBJ1-5; tentatively, D is TRBD1 (5 bases). The CDR3 is 17 residues long. Deletions cut 5 bases from V and 2 bases from J, with 19 bases between. The germline CDR1 and CDR2 sequences are SEHNR and FQNEAQ (reference sequence).

The chain recombines TRBV4-2 with TRBJ1-5; TRBD1 is a possible D gene (5 bases). The CDR3 loop spans 16 amino acids. Germline-derived CDR1 and CDR2 are LGHNA and YNFKEQ. V was clipped by 0 bases and J by 10 bases, with 19 bases between them. The CDR3 loop is CASSQDHTGGFSPQHF. The CDR3 bases are TGTGCCAGCAGCCAAGATCATACCGGGGGATTTTCTCCCCAGCATTTT.

DNA of the CDR3: TGTGCCAGCAGTGCTTCGACAGGGGGTTCAACTGGAAACACCATATATTTT. Translated, it gives CASSASTGGSTGNTIYF. V and J are TRBV28 and TRBJ1-3; TRBD1 matches 9 bases. V shed 5 bases and J 2 bases; nucleotides not matched to a gene: 10. The V gene's germline CDR1 is MDHEN and CDR2 SYDVKM. CDR3 length: 17 residues.

A single count supports this clone. The chain links TRBV6-1 to TRBJ1-4, with no clear D. V was clipped by 7 bases and J by 3 bases, with 12 bases between them. CDR3 length: 14 residues. Looked up from germline, CDR1 is MNHNS and CDR2 is SASEGT. CDR3 nucleotide sequence: TGTGCCAGCACGCCCGGACTTTCTAATGAAAAACTGTTTTTT. Translating gives CASTPGLSNEKLFF.

This chain joins TRBV6-1 and TRBJ1-6; TRBD1 aligns across 7 bases. This CDR3 comprises 14 residues. CDR1 and CDR2 (germline): MNHNS, SASEGT. Trimming removed 8 bases from V and 7 bases from J; junction bases left unmatched: 8. The CDR3 DNA sequence: TGTGCCAGCCTCCGGGACAGTAAAAATTCACCCCTCCACTTT. Its protein product is CASLRDSKNSPLHF.